A single sample gave rise to the 16 T cell receptor beta chains below, sequenced in a study of T cell responses to AZD1222 COVID-19 vaccine. The data were produced by immunoSEQ multiplex PCR, yet TCRdb's version contains in-frame clones alone and is incomplete. The table has more than 110,000 clones, around nine tenths seen once. The specimen comprised peripheral blood, sampled on day 0 of AZD1222 vaccination. Source of these receptors: an adult in good health.

The V call is TRBV5-1, the J call TRBJ1-2; 9 nucleotides line up with TRBD1. The CDR3 covers 13 residues. Germline CDR1 and CDR2: SGHRS and YFSETQ. J gave up 6 bases and V 6 bases, and 6 bases lay outside the gene matches. The CDR3 DNA reads TGCGCCAGCACTTTGGGACAGGGTGATGGCTACACCTTC. It encodes CASTLGQGDGYTF. Supplemented by reference TRBV5-1 and TRBJ1-2, the full variable domain reads KAGVTQTPRYLIKTRGQQVTLSCSPISGHRSVSWYQQTPGQGLQFLFEYFSETQRNKGNFPGRFSGRQFSNSRSEMNVSTLELGDSALYLCASTLGQGDGYTFGSGTRLTVV.

This chain links TRBV4-1 with TRBJ1-1; no clear D gene. CDR1 and CDR2 from the germline V gene are MGHRA and YSYEKL. The CDR3 totals 12 residues. Trimming took off 0 bases at V and 11 bases at J, with 10 bases between the two ends. The CDR3 sequence is CASSQDPQRAFF. CDR3 coding DNA: TGCGCCAGCAGCCAAGATCCGCAAAGGGCTTTCTTT.

V is TRBV27 and J is TRBJ2-7; 9 bases are a match to TRBD1. The V gene's germline CDR1 is MNHEY and CDR2 SMNVEV (reference sequence). Unmatched junction bases numbered 4, after V lost 2 bases and J lost 2 bases. This CDR3 comprises 15 residues. In DNA, the CDR3 is TGTGCCAGCAGTTTACGGACAGGGGTTCCCTACGAGCAGTACTTC. Protein product: CASSLRTGVPYEQYF.

V and J are TRBV5-4 and TRBJ2-7; D ambiguous. Germline V gene lookup returns CDR1 SGHNT and CDR2 YYREEE (reference sequence). V lost 4 bases to trimming and J lost 0 bases, with 11 bases between them. This CDR3 spans 14 amino acids. CDR3 coding DNA: TGTGCCAGCAGCCTAAGACATATCTCCTACGAGCAGTACTTC. This translates into CASSLRHISYEQYF.

This clone was recorded once. V and J are TRBV27 and TRBJ2-3; a possible D gene is TRBD2 (6 bases). V was trimmed by 2 bases and J by 4 bases, leaving 13 bases between them. CDR1 MNHEY and CDR2 SMNVEV come from the germline V gene (reference sequence). This CDR3 has 15 residues. The CDR3 coding sequence is TGTGCCAGCAGTTTACAGGACTACCTCCCAGATACGCAGTATTTT. Amino acid sequence: CASSLQDYLPDTQYF.

The chain recombines TRBV10-3 with TRBJ2-5; D might be TRBD2 (6 bases). The CDR3 is 13 amino acids. The germline V gene encodes CDR1 ENHRY and CDR2 SYGVKD. Trimming removed 3 bases at V and 2 bases at J, with 7 bases between. The CDR3: CAISDAGQETQYF. The CDR3 bases are TGTGCCATCAGTGACGCGGGACAAGAGACCCAGTACTTC.

The chain couples TRBV6-4 to TRBJ2-2, with 8 bases fitting TRBD1. This CDR3 comprises 15 residues. From germline, CDR1 is MRHNA and CDR2 SNTAGT. The ends lost 3 bases at V and 0 bases at J; junction bases unmatched: 0. The chain's CDR3 is CASSEQGANTGELFF. CDR3 coding DNA: TGTGCCAGCAGTGAACAGGGGGCGAACACCGGGGAGCTGTTTTTT.

The V gene is TRBV4-2, the J gene TRBJ2-6; the D gene is possibly TRBD1 (6 bases). This CDR3 comprises 16 residues. V shed 1 base and J shed 3 bases, with 10 bases lying between them. CDR1 and CDR2 from the germline V gene are LGHNA and YNFKEQ. This CDR3 reads CASSQGQAIGANVLTF. The CDR3 nucleotides read TGTGCCAGCAGCCAAGGACAGGCTATTGGGGCCAACGTCCTGACTTTC.

With respect to this clone: A junction end diverges from the germline sequence, so it may reflect a read error. This chain links TRBV7-7 with TRBJ2-3; maybe TRBD1 (6 bases). CDR3 length: 15 amino acids. Germline lookup yields CDR1 SSHAT and CDR2 FNYEAQ (reference sequence). The CDR3 DNA sequence: TGTGCTAGCAGCCCCCAGGGGATTGTCACAGATACGCAGTATTTT. Its protein is CASSPQGIVTDTQYF.

The rearrangement links TRBV2 to TRBJ2-6, with 9 bases matching TRBD2. Germline V CDR1 and CDR2: SNHLY, FYNNEI. This CDR3 comprises 15 residues. V gave up 6 bases and J gave up 3 bases; unmatched junction bases: 3. The CDR3 coding sequence is TGTGCCAGCAGGCGGGAGGGCTATGGGGCCAACGTCCTGACTTTC. It yields the protein CASRREGYGANVLTF.

The chain links TRBV7-2 to TRBJ2-5; 10 bases are shared with TRBD2. Per the germline V gene, CDR1 is SGHTA and CDR2 is FQGNSA. V gave up 5 bases and J gave up 1 base; unmatched junction bases: 7. The CDR3 totals 16 residues. Here the CDR3 reads CASSVGSGRIQETQYF. CDR3 DNA: TGTGCCAGCAGCGTAGGTAGCGGGAGGATCCAAGAGACCCAGTACTTC. Together with reference TRBV7-2 and TRBJ2-5, the CDR3 gives the full variable domain: GAGVSQSPSNKVTEKGKDVELRCDPISGHTALYWYRQSLGQGLEFLIYFQGNSAPDKSGLPSDRFSAERTGGSVSTLTIQRTQQEDSAVYLCASSVGSGRIQETQYFGPGTRLLVL.

This chain's CDR3 is CASSLARDSFENTEAFF. CDR3 in DNA: TGTGCCAGCAGCTTAGCCCGGGACAGTTTTGAGAACACTGAAGCTTTCTTT. The rearrangement links TRBV7-9 to TRBJ1-1; 7 nucleotides align to TRBD1. The germline CDR1 and CDR2 sequences are SEHNR and FQNEAQ (reference sequence). The junction had 8 bases not matched to a gene; V was cut back by 0 bases and J by 1 base. The length of the CDR3 is 17 residues.

This clone was observed a single time. The J gene is TRBJ1-1, the V gene TRBV7-8, with unresolved D. The germline V gene encodes CDR1 SGHVS and CDR2 FQNEAQ. The ends were cut back, 1 base at V and 1 base at J, with 10 bases in the middle. The CDR3 has 15 amino acids. CDR3 DNA sequence: TGTGCCAGCAGCTTAGTTGGGAGCGAGAACACTGAAGCTTTCTTT. This translates into CASSLVGSENTEAFF.

V and J are TRBV9 and TRBJ2-1; 8 bases agree with TRBD2. The V gene's germline CDR1 is SGDLS and CDR2 YYNGEE. The CDR3 sequence is 16 residues long. J lost 5 bases, V lost 0 bases, and 7 bases had no gene match. The CDR3: CASSVATAGGDNEQFF. CDR3 bases: TGTGCCAGCAGCGTAGCTACGGCGGGAGGCGACAATGAGCAGTTCTTC.

This chain joins TRBV30 and TRBJ1-1; 7 bases map to TRBD1. CDR3 size: 14 residues. V trimming: 2 bases; J trimming: 11 bases; junction bases outside the gene matches: 14. The V gene's germline CDR1 is GTSNPN and CDR2 SVGIG (reference sequence). This chain's CDR3 is CAWSPLSGGEGAFF. The CDR3 nucleotides read TGTGCCTGGAGTCCCCTTTCAGGGGGGGAGGGCGCTTTCTTT.

V is TRBV4-1 and J is TRBJ2-7; D is undetermined. The CDR3 consists of 14 residues. Germline assignment: CDR1 MGHRA and CDR2 YSYEKL. The germline V and J ends were trimmed by 4 bases and 1 base, with 11 bases remaining between them. CDR3 region: CASSPLLASYEQYF. For the CDR3, the DNA is TGCGCCAGCAGCCCCCTCTTGGCATCCTACGAGCAGTACTTC.